The rows below give T cell receptor beta chains drawn from one sample of a study of shared T cell receptors in the human thymus. Profiling relied on immunoSEQ multiplex PCR, and the TCRdb table lists in-frame clones only, not all of them. The table lists hundreds of thousands of clones, approximately 87% of them singletons. The data also belong to a second study, concerning human thymus T cells.

The specimen was thymocytes. These receptors all come from a boy in the first two years of life with a congenital heart defect. The CDR3 runs from the conserved cysteine through the conserved F or W. D genes are given only for firm matches. Clone size is not always given. Where it is, it says once, few, many or a class for expanded clones.

V	D	J	size	DNA	CDR3
TRBV4-2	TRBD2	TRBJ2-4	NA	TGTGCCAGCAGCCAAGATCTAGCGGGTGGGGTTCAGTACTTC	CASSQDLAGGVQYF
TRBV29-1	TRBD2	TRBJ2-1	NA	TGCAGCATCCCTCCGGAAAGCGGGAGGCAACCCTCCTACAATGAGCAGTTCTTC	CSIPPESGRQPSYNEQFF
TRBV20-1	NA	TRBJ1-1	NA	TGCAGTGCTCGACAAACGGGGGAGGCTTTCTTT	CSARQTGEAFF
TRBV7-8	NA	TRBJ1-5	NA	TGTGCCAGCAGCACTCGACAGAATCAGCCCCAGCATTTT	CASSTRQNQPQHF
TRBV30	NA	TRBJ1-5	NA	TGTGCCTGGGCACAACAGGCCCCCAATCAGCCCCAGCATTTT	CAWAQQAPNQPQHF
TRBV7-2	NA	TRBJ1-1	NA	TGTGCCAGCAGCTCAACCGACGGACACGTGAACACTGAAGCTTTCTTT	CASSSTDGHVNTEAFF
TRBV4-1	TRBD2	TRBJ2-3	NA	TGCGCCAGCAGCCAAGTTCACCGACTAGCGGCAGATACGCAGTATTTT	CASSQVHRLAADTQYF
TRBV6-6	TRBD2	TRBJ2-1	NA	TGTGCCAGCAGCCCCACTAGCGGGAATAACTATGAGCAGTTCTTC	CASSPTSGNNYEQFF
TRBV5-1	TRBD2	TRBJ2-1	NA	TGCGCCAGCAGCGCGAACCCGGGGGGGTTGGGGAATGAGCAGTTCTTC	CASSANPGGLGNEQFF
TRBV10-1	NA	TRBJ2-1	NA	TGCGCCAGCAGTGAGTCCAGCGGCGGACGCGCCAATGAGCAGTTCTTC	CASSESSGGRANEQFF
TRBV5-1	NA	TRBJ2-7	NA	TGCGCCAGCAGCTTGGTAACAGACTACGAGCAGTACTTC	CASSLVTDYEQYF
TRBV27	TRBD2	TRBJ2-1	NA	TGTGCCAGCCTATCGGGGAGCGGGAAGATTGGTGAGCAGTTCTTC	CASLSGSGKIGEQFF
TRBV5-1	TRBD2	TRBJ2-1	NA	TGCGCCAGCAGACCTAGCGGGAGTCTGAACAATGAGCAGTTCTTC	CASRPSGSLNNEQFF
TRBV27	TRBD2	TRBJ2-7	NA	TGTGCCAGCAGTTCACCTGACAGCGGGACCCGATACGAGCAGTACTTC	CASSSPDSGTRYEQYF
TRBV28	NA	TRBJ1-1	once	TGTGCCAGCAGTTTCGCGGGGGGGGCCGGGACTGAAGCTTTCTTT	CASSFAGGAGTEAFF
TRBV6-5	TRBD1	TRBJ2-1	few	TGTGCCAGCAGTTACCGACAGGGGAGGCACAATGAGCAGTTCTTC	CASSYRQGRHNEQFF
TRBV4-3	NA	TRBJ1-6	once	TGCGCCAGCAGCCAAATCAGGGCAGGGGCTAATTCACCCCTCCACTTT	CASSQIRAGANSPLHF
TRBV7-2	TRBD2	TRBJ2-1	NA	TGTGCCAGCAGCTTAAAGGTTGGACTAGCGGGTTACAATGAGCAGTTCTTC	CASSLKVGLAGYNEQFF
TRBV19	TRBD2	TRBJ2-3	NA	TGTGCCAGTAGTATAGATCTAGCGGGAAACACAGATACGCAGTATTTT	CASSIDLAGNTDTQYF
TRBV10-3	TRBD2	TRBJ2-7	NA	TGTGCCATCAGTGAGCCACCCAGACTAGCGGAACCCTACGAGCAGTACTTC	CAISEPPRLAEPYEQYF
TRBV14	TRBD1	TRBJ2-7	once	TGTGCCAGCAGCCAATCACAGGGGATCTACGAGCAGTACTTC	CASSQSQGIYEQYF
TRBV14	TRBD2	TRBJ2-7	NA	TGTGCCAGCAGCCACGGGACTAGCGGCTCCTACGAGCAGTACTTC	CASSHGTSGSYEQYF
TRBV2	TRBD1	TRBJ2-1	NA	TGTGCCAGCAGTCTAGCCCCTGGGGACAGGGACAATGAGCAGTTCTTC	CASSLAPGDRDNEQFF
TRBV27	NA	TRBJ2-7	once	TGTGCCAGCTCCCGTTTTTATGTCCACGAGCAGTACTTC	CASSRFYVHEQYF
TRBV4-3	TRBD1	TRBJ2-1	NA	TGCGCCAGCAGCCCAGGGGACAGAACAAATGAGCAGTTCTTC	CASSPGDRTNEQFF
TRBV12-5	NA	TRBJ2-7	once	TGTGCTAGTGGTTTGGTGACAGGGGGTGCAGCGGGAGCTAAAAAAACCGTGGACGAGCAGTACTTC	CASGLVTGGAAGAKKTVDEQYF
TRBV6-6	TRBD2	TRBJ2-3	NA	TGTGCCAGCAGCCGTTCCGGGACTAGCGTCACAGATACGCAGTATTTT	CASSRSGTSVTDTQYF
TRBV27	TRBD2	TRBJ2-3	NA	TGTGCCAGCAGTTCCCCCAACTGGCGGGAGGTTCCAGATACGCAGTATTTT	CASSSPNWREVPDTQYF
TRBV5-6	TRBD1	TRBJ2-6	NA	TGTGCCAGCAGCTGGGCGCAGGGGGCGTCTGGGGCCAACGTCCTGACTTTC	CASSWAQGASGANVLTF
TRBV25-1	TRBD2	TRBJ2-3	NA	TGTGCCAGCAACCTAGCGGGAACAGATACGCAGTATTTT	CASNLAGTDTQYF
TRBV28	NA	TRBJ1-3	few	TGTGCCAGCAGCTTGCCAACAGGGAAGGAAGGGCCCTCTGGAAACACCATATATTTT	CASSLPTGKEGPSGNTIYF
TRBV29-1	NA	TRBJ1-6	NA	TGCCCCATGGGGGGGCATTCAAATTCACCCCTCCACTTT	CPMGGHSNSPLHF
TRBV29-1	NA	TRBJ2-7	NA	TGCAGCGTATCCAGTATATCAGACTACGAGCAGTACTTC	CSVSSISDYEQYF
TRBV11-2	NA	TRBJ1-2	NA	TGTGCCAGCAGCTTAGGCCGGGACTATGGCTACACCTTC	CASSLGRDYGYTF
TRBV6-1	NA	TRBJ2-7	once	TGTGCCAGCAGTGAGCTTCCGAGGGACACGAGCTCCTACGAGCAGTACTTC	CASSELPRDTSSYEQYF
TRBV5-1	TRBD2	TRBJ2-2	NA	TGCGCCAGCAGCTTCCTAGCGGGATTCGGACTAAACACCGGGGAGCTGTTTTTT	CASSFLAGFGLNTGELFF
TRBV6-1	TRBD1	TRBJ1-2	few	TGTGCCAGCAGTGAACCCCATCGGAGGGGGCATCAGGGCTACACCTTC	CASSEPHRRGHQGYTF
TRBV7-9	TRBD2	TRBJ2-1	NA	TGTGCCAGCAGCTTAGCGCAACTAGCGGGAGGAGCCTACAATGAGCAGTTCTTC	CASSLAQLAGGAYNEQFF
TRBV19	NA	TRBJ1-1	NA	TGTGCCAGTAGTAGGGCCAGGGAGGTGAAGAACACTGAAGCTTTCTTT	CASSRAREVKNTEAFF
TRBV7-3	TRBD1	TRBJ2-3	NA	TGTGCCAGCAGCCCCCTACCGGGACAGAGCACAGATACGCAGTATTTT	CASSPLPGQSTDTQYF
TRBV7-9	NA	TRBJ2-5	NA	TGTGCCAGCAGTTCAGGGCGGAGCCTCCAACTGGAGACCCAGTACTTC	CASSSGRSLQLETQYF
TRBV6-1	TRBD2	TRBJ2-3	NA	TGTGCCAGCAGTGAACTACTAGCGGTGCGCACAGATACGCAGTATTTT	CASSELLAVRTDTQYF